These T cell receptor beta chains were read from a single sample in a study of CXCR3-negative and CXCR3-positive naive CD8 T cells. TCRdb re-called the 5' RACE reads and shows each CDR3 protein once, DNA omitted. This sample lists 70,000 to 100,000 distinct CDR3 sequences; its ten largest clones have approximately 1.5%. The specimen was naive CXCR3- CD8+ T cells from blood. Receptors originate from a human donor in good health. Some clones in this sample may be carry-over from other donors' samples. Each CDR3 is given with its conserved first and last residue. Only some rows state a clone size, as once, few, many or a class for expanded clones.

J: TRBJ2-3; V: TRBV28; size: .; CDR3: CATGTESTDTQYF
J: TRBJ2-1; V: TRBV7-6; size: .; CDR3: CASSSGLAGWEQFF
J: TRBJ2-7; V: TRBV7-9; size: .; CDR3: CASSLDVDEQYF
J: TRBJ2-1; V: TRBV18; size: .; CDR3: CASSPKSGSYNEQFF
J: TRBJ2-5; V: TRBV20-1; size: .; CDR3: CSARDPLTLAGVETQYF
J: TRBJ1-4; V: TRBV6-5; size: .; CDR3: CASGLTGNEKLFF
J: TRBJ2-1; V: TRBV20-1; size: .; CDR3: CSARLADSNEQFF
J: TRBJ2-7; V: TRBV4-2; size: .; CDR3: CASSQERIYEQYF
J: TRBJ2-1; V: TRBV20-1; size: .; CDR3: CSASGGKRQPRAGVNYNEQFF
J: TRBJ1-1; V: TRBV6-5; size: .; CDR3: CASSFSEVNTEAFF
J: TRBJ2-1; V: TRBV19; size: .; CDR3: CASSVLAGDYNEQFF
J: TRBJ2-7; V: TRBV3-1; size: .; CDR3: CASSQYVSSYEQYF
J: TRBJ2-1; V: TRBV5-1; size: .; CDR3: CASSLTGLRYNEQFF
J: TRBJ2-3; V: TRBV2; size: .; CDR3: CASSEAGTGGTDTQYF
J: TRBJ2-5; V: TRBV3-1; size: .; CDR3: CASSQDSSLETQYF
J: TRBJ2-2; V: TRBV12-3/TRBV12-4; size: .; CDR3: CASRTRTGTGELFF
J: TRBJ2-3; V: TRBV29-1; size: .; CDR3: CSVVWGRVTDTQYF
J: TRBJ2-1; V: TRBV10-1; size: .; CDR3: CASSEALYNEQFF
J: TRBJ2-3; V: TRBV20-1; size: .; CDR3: CSVEDWGTDTDTQYF
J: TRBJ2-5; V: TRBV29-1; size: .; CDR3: CSVDTGDQETQYF
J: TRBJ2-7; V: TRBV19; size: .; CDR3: CASSIGYSSYEQYF
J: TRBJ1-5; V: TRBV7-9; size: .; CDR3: CASSFEGWNQPQHF
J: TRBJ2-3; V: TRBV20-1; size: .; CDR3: CSHTVRDRATDTQYF
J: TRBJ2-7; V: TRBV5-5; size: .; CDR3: CASSLEPGGAEQYF
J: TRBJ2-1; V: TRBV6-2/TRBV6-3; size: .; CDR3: CASSSWSGNEQFF
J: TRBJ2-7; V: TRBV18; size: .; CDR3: CASSPGGRGFNEQYF
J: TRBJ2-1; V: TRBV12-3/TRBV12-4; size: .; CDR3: CASSKSYNEQFF
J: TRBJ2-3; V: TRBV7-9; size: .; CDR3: CASSSLSGVYTDTQYF
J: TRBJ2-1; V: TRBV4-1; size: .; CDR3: CASSLGQASYNEQFF
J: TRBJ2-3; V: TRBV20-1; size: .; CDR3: CSASPTDGVRTDTQYF
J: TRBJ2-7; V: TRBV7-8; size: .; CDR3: CASSFGMSGQSSYEQYF
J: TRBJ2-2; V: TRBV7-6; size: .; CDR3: CASSLETGRYTGELFF
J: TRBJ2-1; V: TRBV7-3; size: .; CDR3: CASSLIAGGTYNEQFF
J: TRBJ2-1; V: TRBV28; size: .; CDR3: CASSQVYSGRTSFNEQFF
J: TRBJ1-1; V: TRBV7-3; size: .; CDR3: CASGNMNTEAFF
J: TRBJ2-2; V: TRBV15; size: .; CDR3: CATSVGRQSVGELFF
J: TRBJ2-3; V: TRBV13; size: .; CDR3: CASSTRLAGITDTQYF
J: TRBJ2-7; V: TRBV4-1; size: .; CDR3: CASSQDNGYEQYF
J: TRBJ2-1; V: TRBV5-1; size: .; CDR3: CASSFLTNEQFF
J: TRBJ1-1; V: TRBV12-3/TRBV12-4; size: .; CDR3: CASRAWGTEAFF
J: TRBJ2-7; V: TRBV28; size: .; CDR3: CASISGTGIGEYF
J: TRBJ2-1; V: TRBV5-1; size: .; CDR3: CASSYTGYNEQFF
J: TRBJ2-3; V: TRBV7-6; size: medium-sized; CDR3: CASSLARWGNTDTQYF
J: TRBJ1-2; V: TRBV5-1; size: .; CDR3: CASSSDSYGYTF
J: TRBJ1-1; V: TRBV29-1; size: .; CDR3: CSVVTGGFGNTEAFF
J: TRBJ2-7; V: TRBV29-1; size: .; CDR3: CSGRTENSYEQYF
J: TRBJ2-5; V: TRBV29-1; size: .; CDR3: CSVEDVDGETQYF
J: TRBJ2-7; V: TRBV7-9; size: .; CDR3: CASSLDGGREQYF
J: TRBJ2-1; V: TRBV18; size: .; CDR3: CASSRGQGSYNEQFF
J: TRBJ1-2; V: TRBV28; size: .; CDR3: CASSYPEVRYTF
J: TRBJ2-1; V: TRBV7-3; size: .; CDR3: CASSSYVGQGGGSEQFF
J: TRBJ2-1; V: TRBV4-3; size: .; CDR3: CASSQDSGGGGAYNEQFF
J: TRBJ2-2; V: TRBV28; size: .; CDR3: CASSEGDRVNTGELFF
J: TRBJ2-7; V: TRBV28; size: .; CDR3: CASSPTGSGKTYEQYF